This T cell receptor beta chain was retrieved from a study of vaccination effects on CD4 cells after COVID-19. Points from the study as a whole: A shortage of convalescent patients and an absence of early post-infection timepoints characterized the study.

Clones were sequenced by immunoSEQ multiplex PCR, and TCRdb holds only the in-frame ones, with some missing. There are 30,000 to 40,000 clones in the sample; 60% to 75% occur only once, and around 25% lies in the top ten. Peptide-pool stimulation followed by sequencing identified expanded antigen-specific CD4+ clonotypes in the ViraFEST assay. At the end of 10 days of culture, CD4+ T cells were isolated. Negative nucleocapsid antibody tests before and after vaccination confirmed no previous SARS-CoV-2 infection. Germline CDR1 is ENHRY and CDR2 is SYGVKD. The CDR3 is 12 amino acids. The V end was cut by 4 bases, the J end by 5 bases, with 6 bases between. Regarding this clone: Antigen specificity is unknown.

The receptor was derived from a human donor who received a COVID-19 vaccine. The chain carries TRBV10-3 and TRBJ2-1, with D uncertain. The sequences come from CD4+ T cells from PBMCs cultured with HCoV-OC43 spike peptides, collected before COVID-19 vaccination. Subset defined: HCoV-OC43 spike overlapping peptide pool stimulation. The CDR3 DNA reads TGTGCCATCAGTGGGAGTCACAATGAGCAGTTCTTC. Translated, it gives CAISGSHNEQFF.